The following is a T cell receptor beta chain sequence with its context. This specimen belongs to a study of control samples from healthy donors and cancer patients. The V end was cut by 3 bases, the J end by 4 bases, with 11 bases between. This CDR3 is 14 amino acids long. CDR1 is KGHSH and CDR2 is LQKENI in the germline V gene. Some clones are missing from TCRdb's copy, which holds only in-frame ones; the method was immunoSEQ multiplex PCR. Altogether around 140,000 clones are present, roughly 90% being singletons, with the ten largest covering just over 7.5%. The origin of this receptor is a man in his forties or fifties with head and neck cancer. Sequencing was performed on PBMCs. V usage is TRBV18 and J usage is TRBJ2-3; D remains ambiguous. The CDR3 here is CASSPNGVPDTQYF. DNA of the CDR3: TGTGCCAGCTCACCGAACGGAGTCCCAGATACGCAGTATTTT.